One sample yielded the 29 T cell receptor beta chains listed below, sequenced in a study of blood T cells in healthy people across ages. A J-beta primer mix and a sample-barcoded 5' primer were used in a second PCR of about 7 to 12 cycles. MiXCR, run by TCRdb on the 5' RACE reads, gives a single entry per CDR3 protein. The sample has hundreds of thousands of distinct CDR3 sequences, approximately 59% seen once; the top ten hold 30% to 40%. The specimen was blood. The source of these receptors is a man between 60 and 75 years old in good health.

This clonotype has at least ten counts. The V and J genes are TRBV3-1 and TRBJ2-5; 10 nucleotides match TRBD1. Germline-derived CDR1 and CDR2 are LGHDT and YNNKEL (reference sequence). The ends lost 4 bases at V and 5 bases at J; junction bases unmatched: 7. There are 15 residues in the CDR3. CDR3 sequence: CASSRGTGVPETQYF. The CDR3 region has the DNA TGTGCCAGCAGCCGGGGGACAGGGGTTCCGGAGACCCAGTACTTC.

This clonotype was picked up many times. The chain is built from TRBV29-1 and TRBJ2-1; D possibly corresponds to TRBD2 (6 bases). The CDR3 spans 14 residues. V lost 7 bases to trimming and J lost 6 bases, with 19 bases between them. Germline CDR1 reads SQVTM; CDR2 reads ANQGSEA. CDR3 residues: CSAIYLGGSNEQFF. DNA of the CDR3: TGCAGCGCCATTTATCTGGGGGGTTCCAATGAGCAGTTCTTC.

Notes on this clonotype: The junction does not match germline at one end; this may be a read error. The rearrangement uses TRBV7-2 and TRBJ2-7, with D tentatively TRBD1 or TRBD2 (5 bases each). Germline CDR1 reads SGHTA; CDR2 reads FQGNSA. CDR3 size: 13 residues. CDR3 region: CASSVASGYEQYF. The CDR3 region has the DNA TGTGCCAGCAGCGTAGCGTCAGGGTACGAGCAGTACTTC.

The rearrangement joins TRBV9 to TRBJ2-5, with D perhaps matching TRBD1 or TRBD2 (5 bases each). The J call may be wrong; the DNA end is better matched by TRBJ2-7. The CDR3 extends over 16 amino acids. Germline V CDR1 and CDR2: SGDLS, YYNGEE. The CDR3 DNA follows: TGTGCCAGCAGCCCCCAGCCGGGGCAGTTCTTGGCCGAGCAGTACTTC. Amino acids: CASSPQPGQFLAEQYF.

This clonotype was observed a handful of times. The rearrangement links TRBV7-9 to TRBJ2-7; 8 bases match TRBD2. Unmatched junction bases numbered 5, after V lost 1 base and J lost 6 bases. The CDR3 loop spans 14 amino acids. In germline, CDR1 is SEHNR, CDR2 FQNEAQ (reference sequence). The CDR3 bases are TGTGCCAGCAGCTTAGGGCAGCGGGGGCTCGAGCAGTACTTC. This codes for CASSLGQRGLEQYF.

The sample holds many counts of this clonotype. The chain carries TRBV6-4 and TRBJ2-1, with 8 bases that match TRBD1. CDR1 is MRHNA and CDR2 is SNTAGT in the germline V gene. V shed 5 bases, J shed 5 bases, and the junction held 8 bases outside the gene matches. This CDR3 has 15 amino acids. CDR3 residues: CASSLSQGAHNEQFF. The CDR3 nucleotides are TGTGCCAGCAGTCTCTCCCAGGGGGCTCACAATGAGCAGTTCTTC.

This clonotype was seen only a few times. This chain joins TRBV29-1 and TRBJ2-5; D is undetermined. CDR1 is SQVTM, CDR2 ANQGSEA, per germline. CDR3 length equals 11 residues. Trimming stripped 4 bases from V and 3 bases from J, with 6 bases between. The CDR3 sequence: CSVGPEETQYF. In DNA, the CDR3 is TGCAGCGTTGGACCCGAAGAGACCCAGTACTTC. The complete variable domain, with remaining parts taken from reference TRBV29-1 and TRBJ2-5, reads SAVISQKPSRDICQRGTSLTIQCQVDSQVTMMFWYRQQPGQSLTLIATANQGSEATYESGFVIDKFPISRPNLTFSTLTVSNMSPEDSSIYLCSVGPEETQYFGPGTRLLVL.

The chain has TRBV20-1 and TRBJ1-2; D might be TRBD1 (6 bases). The length of the CDR3 is 12 residues. Germline V gives CDR1 DFQATT, CDR2 SNEGSKA (reference sequence). Trimming stripped 6 bases from V and 7 bases from J, with 15 bases between. As DNA, the CDR3 is TGCAGTGCCGAGAGGGGGGCAGGTGGCTACACCTTC. Translating gives CSAERGAGGYTF.

V is TRBV28 and J is TRBJ2-3; 8 bases line up with TRBD2. J was trimmed by 3 bases and V by 6 bases; bases with no gene match: 8. Germline CDR1 MDHEN, CDR2 SYDVKM. The CDR3 spans 15 residues. DNA for the CDR3: TGTGCCAGCAGGGGAGCGGGGGAACGGACAGATACGCAGTATTTT. Translation: CASRGAGERTDTQYF.

This rearrangement joins TRBV24-1 to TRBJ2-5; D assignment may be TRBD1 or TRBD2 (6 bases each). This CDR3 spans 14 amino acids. Trimming shortened V by 5 bases and J by 4 bases, and 13 bases separated the two germline ends. Germline assignment: CDR1 KGHDR and CDR2 SFDVKD. CDR3 sequence reads: CATSVTGRGETQYF. CDR3 coding DNA: TGTGCCACCAGTGTTACAGGGCGGGGAGAGACCCAGTACTTC.

V gene TRBV29-1 combines with J gene TRBJ1-1; weak D call: TRBD1 (6 bases). CDR1 is SQVTM and CDR2 is ANQGSEA in the germline V gene. The length of the CDR3 is 13 residues. Trimming left V 6 bases short and J 7 bases short, with 18 bases between. This CDR3 is CSVAPQGYGEAFF. CDR3 DNA: TGCAGCGTGGCCCCCCAGGGGTATGGTGAAGCTTTCTTT.

V and J are TRBV7-9 and TRBJ2-4; unclear D gene. There are 8 residues in the CDR3. The V end lost 6 bases, the J end lost 14 bases, and 5 bases lay between the germline ends. The germline V gene has CDR1 SEHNR and CDR2 FQNEAQ (reference sequence). The CDR3 sequence: CASSPEYF. Written as DNA, the CDR3 is TGTGCCAGCAGTCCCGAGTACTTC.

The gene calls are TRBV10-3 and TRBJ2-5, with 7 bases matching TRBD2. V was pared by 3 bases and J by 5 bases, with 12 bases of the junction left unmatched. This CDR3 spans 16 amino acids. Germline values: CDR1 ENHRY, CDR2 SYGVKD. In DNA, the CDR3 is TGTGCCATCAGTGACCGAGAGACTAGCAGTAGGGAGACCCAGTACTTC. Translation: CAISDRETSSRETQYF.

The genes are TRBV5-6 and TRBJ2-3; D gene ambiguous. Trimming removed 0 bases from V and 4 bases from J, with 12 bases in between. The CDR3 sequence is 15 residues long. CDR1 SGHDT and CDR2 YYEEEE come from the germline V gene. The CDR3 reads CASSLAAAVADTQYF. The CDR3 DNA sequence: TGTGCCAGCAGCTTGGCCGCCGCGGTGGCAGATACGCAGTATTTT.

This clonotype was observed a single time. The gene calls are TRBV6-5 and TRBJ2-4; D remains ambiguous. The CDR3 runs to 15 residues. The germline V and J ends were trimmed by 6 bases and 2 bases, with 14 bases remaining between them. Germline values: CDR1 MNHEY, CDR2 SVGAGI. CDR3 protein: CASSPVAGPKNIQYF. DNA for the CDR3: TGTGCCAGCAGCCCCGTGGCCGGACCCAAAAACATTCAGTACTTC.

This chain joins TRBV20-1 and TRBJ2-1; no clear D gene. The V gene's germline CDR1 is DFQATT and CDR2 SNEGSKA (reference sequence). V gave up 0 bases and J gave up 3 bases, with 9 bases separating them. The CDR3 covers 14 residues. CDR3 loop: CSAREWADYNEQFF. CDR3 nucleotides: TGCAGTGCTAGAGAGTGGGCAGACTACAATGAGCAGTTCTTC.

This sequence joins TRBV28 and TRBJ2-5, with 8 bases matching TRBD2. This CDR3 has 15 amino acids. CDR1 MDHEN and CDR2 SYDVKM come from the germline V gene. Germline trimming cut 1 base from V and 7 bases from J; bases unmatched to any gene: 8. CDR3 coding DNA: TGTGCCAGCAGTTTATCAGCGGGGGCCTCCGGGACCCAGTACTTC. Residues: CASSLSAGASGTQYF.

There are a few counts of this clonotype. The genes are TRBV4-1 and TRBJ2-7, with D maybe TRBD1 (5 bases). Germline V gene data show CDR1 as MGHRA and CDR2 as YSYEKL. The CDR3 is 14 amino acids. The germline V and J ends were trimmed by 1 base and 1 base, with 8 bases remaining between them. The chain's CDR3 is CASSQADRSYEQYF. The CDR3, as DNA: TGCGCCAGCAGCCAAGCCGACAGATCCTACGAGCAGTACTTC.

The chain recombines TRBV6-6 with TRBJ1-4; no clear D gene. Germline CDR1 and CDR2: MNHNY and SVGAGI (reference sequence). CDR3 length equals 15 residues. V was trimmed by 5 bases and J by 5 bases, leaving 15 bases between them. The CDR3: CASSPPGRTNEKLFF. CDR3 in DNA: TGTGCCAGCAGTCCTCCCGGACGGACGAATGAAAAACTGTTTTTT.

This clonotype was observed a handful of times. The chain uses TRBV5-1 and TRBJ2-3; D call uncertain. V was trimmed by 6 bases and J by 0 bases, leaving 11 bases between them. The CDR3 is 14 residues long. The germline V gene has CDR1 SGHRS and CDR2 YFSETQ. The DNA for the CDR3 is TGCGCCAGCAAGACACTACCTAGCACAGATACGCAGTATTTT. It translates to CASKTLPSTDTQYF.

This clonotype was observed once. The genes are TRBV3-1 and TRBJ2-7; no clear D. Germline CDR1 LGHDT, CDR2 YNNKEL (reference sequence). The length of the CDR3 is 16 residues. The germline V and J ends were trimmed by 1 base and 0 bases, with 13 bases remaining between them. The CDR3 sequence: CASSQGWSEFSYEQYF. The CDR3 DNA sequence: TGTGCCAGCAGCCAAGGGTGGTCAGAGTTCTCCTACGAGCAGTACTTC.

This clonotype was detected a few times. The chain combines TRBV20-1 with TRBJ2-7; 9 nucleotides align to TRBD1. The V gene's germline CDR1 is DFQATT and CDR2 SNEGSKA (reference sequence). With 5 bases clipped from V and 4 bases from J, the junction kept 9 bases outside the gene matches. The CDR3 covers 14 residues. The CDR3 region has the DNA TGCAGTGCTCACGACGGGACAGGGATGTACGAGCAGTACTTC. Translating it yields CSAHDGTGMYEQYF.

The chain links TRBV29-1 to TRBJ1-1; D is perhaps TRBD1 (5 bases). CDR1 SQVTM and CDR2 ANQGSEA come from the germline V gene. The V gene lost 6 bases and the J gene lost 1 base, with 15 bases spanning the gap. This CDR3 is built from 14 residues. CDR3 coding DNA: TGCAGCGTCCGGGGCCGCGGGGAGAACACTGAAGCTTTCTTT. As protein: CSVRGRGENTEAFF.

A note on this clonotype: Possible read error: a much larger clone is one base away. The gene calls are TRBV2 and TRBJ2-1; possibly TRBD2 for D (6 bases). The CDR3 covers 13 residues. From germline, CDR1 is SNHLY and CDR2 FYNNEI. The CDR3 region has the DNA TGTACCAGCAGCCGGGACGGGGGCAATGAGCAGTTCTTC. Translation gives CTSSRDGGNEQFF.

The chain joins TRBV2 to TRBJ1-2; possible D gene TRBD1, 5 bases. Germline-derived CDR1 and CDR2 are SNHLY and FYNNEI. Trimming left V 5 bases short and J 2 bases short, with 12 bases between. This CDR3 region has 14 residues. The CDR3 spells CASSNDRTNYGYTF. Here the CDR3 DNA reads TGTGCCAGCAGTAACGACAGAACCAACTATGGCTACACCTTC.

This clonotype was picked up one time. An end of the junction does not agree with germline; a read error may underlie this. This chain connects TRBV7-2 to TRBJ2-5; 8 bases are shared with TRBD2. The germline V gene encodes CDR1 SGHTA and CDR2 FQGNSA. This CDR3 spans 15 amino acids. The CDR3, as DNA: TGTGCCAGCAGCGCACAAGGACTAGCCCAAGGGACCCAGTACTTC. Residues: CASSAQGLAQGTQYF.

The chain recombines TRBV5-1 with TRBJ1-1, with D uncertain. CDR3 size: 14 residues. Trimming removed 2 bases at V and 2 bases at J, with 10 bases between. The germline CDR1 and CDR2 sequences are SGHRS and YFSETQ. The CDR3 here is CASSFAAANTEAFF. Here the CDR3 DNA reads TGCGCCAGCAGCTTTGCGGCAGCCAACACTGAAGCTTTCTTT.

The rearrangement joins TRBV10-1 to TRBJ2-1; 7 bases are a match to TRBD2. The germline V gene encodes CDR1 WNHNN and CDR2 SYGVQD (reference sequence). This CDR3 has 14 residues. With 0 bases clipped from V and 4 bases from J, the junction kept 0 bases outside the gene matches. The CDR3, as DNA: TGCGCCAGCAGTGAGTCGGGGGGGTACAATGAGCAGTTCTTC. Protein sequence: CASSESGGYNEQFF.

V gene TRBV29-1 combines with J gene TRBJ1-1; tentative D call: TRBD1 (6 bases). From germline, CDR1 is SQVTM and CDR2 ANQGSEA. The V end was cut by 5 bases, the J end by 0 bases, with 7 bases between. This CDR3 region has 12 residues. In DNA, the CDR3 is TGCAGCGTTCAGGGGATGAACACTGAAGCTTTCTTT. Protein product: CSVQGMNTEAFF.